This T cell receptor (beta chain) comes out of a study of OX40 agonist ivuxolimab in advanced cancers. Study at large: Prior therapy, whether anti-PD-1, anti-PD-L1 or anti-CTLA-4, was allowed, and roughly 44% had some. Partial responses were achieved by three patients, of whom one had hepatocellular carcinoma and two had cutaneous melanoma. Regarding the study as a whole: Among the nonresponders, some also had low normalized T-cell clonal expansion. Both blood CD4+ and CD8+ T cells showed clonal growth by week 6 at 0.1 to 3.0 mg/kg.

Assay used: immunoSEQ multiplex PCR; TCRdb lists only in-frame clones, some missing. The repertoire consists of just over 60,000 clones, with roughly 90% occurring once and the leading ten covering 0.62%. Points on this clone: Antigen: not known.

The TCR comes from an adult with an advanced solid tumor such as melanoma, head and neck, liver or kidney cancer. Sequencing used CD4+ or CD8+ T cells sorted from blood, obtained in a trial of the OX40 agonist ivuxolimab.

Written as DNA, the CDR3 is TGTGCCAGCAGCACCAGACAGGGGGCTCAAGAGACCCAGTACTTC. Its protein is CASSTRQGAQETQYF. The chain has TRBV9 and TRBJ2-5; 10 bases match TRBD1. The CDR3 sequence is 15 residues long. Losses at the gene ends were 4 bases for V and 2 bases for J; bases not matched to a gene: 5. From germline, CDR1 is SGDLS and CDR2 YYNGEE.